This T cell receptor (beta chain) was recovered during a study of STAT5B mutations in CD4+ large granular lymphocyte leukemia. This clone was seen just once. Data came from immunoSEQ multiplex PCR; TCRdb stores just in-frame clones and leaves some out. This table has approximately 52,000 clones, roughly 70% appearing once. The CDR3 contains 21 residues. Trimming took 2 bases from V and 0 from J; bases not matched to a gene: 18. Germline-derived CDR1 and CDR2 are SGHVS and FQNEAQ. The specimen sequenced was CD4+ T cells from blood buffy coats. The sequence was obtained from a human donor in good health. This chain joins TRBV7-8 and TRBJ2-2, with TRBD2 identical over 7 bases. The CDR3 region has the DNA TGTGCCAGCAGCTTAAGATCGCGGTCTAGCGGTATATTAGCGAACACCGGGGAGCTGTTTTTT. Its protein product is CASSLRSRSSGILANTGELFF.